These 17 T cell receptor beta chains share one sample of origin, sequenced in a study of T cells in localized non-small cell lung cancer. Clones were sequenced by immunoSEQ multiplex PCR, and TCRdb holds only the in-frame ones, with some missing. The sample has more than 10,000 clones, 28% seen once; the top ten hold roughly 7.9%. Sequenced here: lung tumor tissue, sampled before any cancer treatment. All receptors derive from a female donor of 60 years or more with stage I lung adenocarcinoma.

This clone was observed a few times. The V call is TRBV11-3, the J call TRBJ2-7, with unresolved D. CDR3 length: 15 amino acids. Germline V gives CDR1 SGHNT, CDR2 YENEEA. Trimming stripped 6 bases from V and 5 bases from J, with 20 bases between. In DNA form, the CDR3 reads TGTGCCAGCAGTTACGGTGGTAGTATCTTCCACGAGCAGTACTTC. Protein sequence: CASSYGGSIFHEQYF.

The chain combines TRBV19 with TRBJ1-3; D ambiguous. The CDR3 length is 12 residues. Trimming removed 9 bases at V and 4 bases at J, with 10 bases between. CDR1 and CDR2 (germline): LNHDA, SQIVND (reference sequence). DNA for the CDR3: TGTGCCAGCATGAGGGCGGGAAACACCATATATTTT. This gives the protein CASMRAGNTIYF.

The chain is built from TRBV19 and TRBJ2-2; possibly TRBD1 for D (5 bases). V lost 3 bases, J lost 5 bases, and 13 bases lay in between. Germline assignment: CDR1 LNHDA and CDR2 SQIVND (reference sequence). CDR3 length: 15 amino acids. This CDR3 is CASSMRRGGTGELFF. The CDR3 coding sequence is TGTGCCAGTAGTATGAGAAGGGGTGGGACCGGGGAGCTGTTTTTT.

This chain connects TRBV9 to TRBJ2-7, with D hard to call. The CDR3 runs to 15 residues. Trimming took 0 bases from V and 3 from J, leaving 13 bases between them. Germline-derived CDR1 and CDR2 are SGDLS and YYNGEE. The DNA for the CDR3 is TGTGCCAGCAGCGTAGGAGTTTTGTTTGGCTACGAGCAGTACTTC. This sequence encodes CASSVGVLFGYEQYF.

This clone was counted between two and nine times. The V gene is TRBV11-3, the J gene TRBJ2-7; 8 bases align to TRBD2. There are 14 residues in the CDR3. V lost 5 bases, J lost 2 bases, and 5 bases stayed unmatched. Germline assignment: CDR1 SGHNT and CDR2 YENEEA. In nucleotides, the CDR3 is TGTGCCAGCAGCCGTCAGCGGGGGACCTACGAGCAGTACTTC. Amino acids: CASSRQRGTYEQYF.

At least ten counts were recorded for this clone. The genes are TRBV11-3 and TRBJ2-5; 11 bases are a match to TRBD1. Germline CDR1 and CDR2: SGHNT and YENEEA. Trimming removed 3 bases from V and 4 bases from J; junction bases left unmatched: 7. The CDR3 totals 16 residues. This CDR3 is CASSLARTGGRETQYF. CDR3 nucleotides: TGTGCCAGCAGCTTGGCCCGGACAGGGGGCAGAGAGACCCAGTACTTC.

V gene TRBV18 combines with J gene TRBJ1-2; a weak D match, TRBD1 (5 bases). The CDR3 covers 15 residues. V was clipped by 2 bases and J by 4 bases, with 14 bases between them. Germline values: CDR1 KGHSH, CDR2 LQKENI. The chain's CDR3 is CASSPGQGAFYGYTF. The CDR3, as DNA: TGTGCCAGCTCACCAGGACAAGGGGCTTTCTATGGCTACACCTTC.

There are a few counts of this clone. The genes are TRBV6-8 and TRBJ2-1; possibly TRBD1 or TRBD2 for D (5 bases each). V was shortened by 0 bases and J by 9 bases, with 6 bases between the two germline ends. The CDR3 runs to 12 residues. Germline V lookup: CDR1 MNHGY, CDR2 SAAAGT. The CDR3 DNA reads TGTGCCAGCAGTTACTCGGGGGTTGAGCAGTTCTTC. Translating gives CASSYSGVEQFF.

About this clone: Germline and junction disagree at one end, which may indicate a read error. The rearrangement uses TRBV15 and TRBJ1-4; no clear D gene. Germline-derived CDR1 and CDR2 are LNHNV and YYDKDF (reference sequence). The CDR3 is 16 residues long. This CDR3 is CAISRVLSATNEKLFF. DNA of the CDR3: TGTGCCATCAGCAGAGTTCTATCGGCAACTAATGAAAAACTGTTTTTT.

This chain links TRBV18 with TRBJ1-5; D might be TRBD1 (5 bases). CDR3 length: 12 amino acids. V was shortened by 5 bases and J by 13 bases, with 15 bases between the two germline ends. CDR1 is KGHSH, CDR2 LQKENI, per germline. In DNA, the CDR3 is TGTGCCAGCTCAGAACGAGGGTGGGGGCAGCATTTT. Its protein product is CASSERGWGQHF.

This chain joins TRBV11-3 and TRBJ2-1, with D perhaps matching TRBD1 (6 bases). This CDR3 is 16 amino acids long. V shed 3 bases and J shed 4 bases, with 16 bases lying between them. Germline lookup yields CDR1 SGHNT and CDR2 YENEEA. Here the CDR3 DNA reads TGTGCCAGCAGCTTGGCGAGGGGGAATCTTTACAATGAGCAGTTCTTC. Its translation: CASSLARGNLYNEQFF.

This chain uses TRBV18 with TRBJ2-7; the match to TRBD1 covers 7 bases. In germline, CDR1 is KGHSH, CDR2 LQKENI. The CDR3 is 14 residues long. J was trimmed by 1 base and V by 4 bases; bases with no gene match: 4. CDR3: CASSLGTVSYEQYF. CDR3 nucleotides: TGTGCCAGCTCACTGGGGACAGTATCCTACGAGCAGTACTTC.

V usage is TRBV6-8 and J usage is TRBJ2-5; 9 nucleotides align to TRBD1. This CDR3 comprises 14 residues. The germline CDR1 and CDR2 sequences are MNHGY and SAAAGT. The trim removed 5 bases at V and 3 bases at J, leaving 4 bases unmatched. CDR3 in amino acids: CASSDRDREETQYF. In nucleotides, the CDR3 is TGTGCCAGCAGTGACCGGGACAGGGAAGAGACCCAGTACTTC.

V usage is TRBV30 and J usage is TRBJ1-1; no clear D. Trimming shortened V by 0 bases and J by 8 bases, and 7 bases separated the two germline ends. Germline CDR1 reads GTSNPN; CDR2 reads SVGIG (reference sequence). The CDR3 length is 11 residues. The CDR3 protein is CAWSVKPEAFF. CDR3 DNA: TGTGCCTGGAGTGTAAAGCCCGAAGCTTTCTTT.

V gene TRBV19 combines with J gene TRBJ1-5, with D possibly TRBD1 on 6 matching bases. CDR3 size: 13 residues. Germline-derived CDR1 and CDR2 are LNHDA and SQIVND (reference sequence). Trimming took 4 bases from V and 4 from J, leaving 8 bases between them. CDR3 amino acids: CASSRRGNQPQHF. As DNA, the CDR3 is TGTGCCAGTAGTAGAAGGGGGAATCAGCCCCAGCATTTT.

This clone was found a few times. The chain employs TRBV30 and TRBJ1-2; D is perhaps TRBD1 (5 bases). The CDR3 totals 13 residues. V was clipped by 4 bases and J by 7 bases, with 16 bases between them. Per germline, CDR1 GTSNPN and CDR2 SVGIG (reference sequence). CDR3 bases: TGTGCCTGGACCCCAGGGACGGTCGGTGGCTACACCTTC. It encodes CAWTPGTVGGYTF. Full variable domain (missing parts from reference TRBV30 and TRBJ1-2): SQTIHQWPATLVQPVGSPLSLECTVEGTSNPNLYWYRQAAGRGLQLLFYSVGIGQISSEVPQNLSASRPQDRQFILSSKKLLLSDSGFYLCAWTPGTVGGYTFGSGTRLTVV.

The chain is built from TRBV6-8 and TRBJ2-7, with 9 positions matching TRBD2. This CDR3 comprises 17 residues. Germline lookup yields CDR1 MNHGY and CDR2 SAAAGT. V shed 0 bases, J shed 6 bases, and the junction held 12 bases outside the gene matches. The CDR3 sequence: CASSYSGPWGLASEQYF. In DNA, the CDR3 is TGTGCCAGCAGTTACTCGGGTCCGTGGGGACTAGCATCCGAGCAGTACTTC.